The rows below give T cell receptor beta chains drawn from one sample of a study of blood T cell repertoires in COVID-19. Data came from immunoSEQ multiplex PCR; TCRdb stores just in-frame clones and leaves some out. The sample holds approximately 210,000 clones; 82% are singletons and the top ten take roughly 15%. Material: PBMCs or T cells enriched from blood (not recorded which). The origin of the receptors is a man aged 35 to 55 who had recovered from COVID-19. Each CDR3 is given without its conserved first and last residue. The order of the fields is J gene, V gene, CDR3 protein.

TRBJ1-3,TRBV23-1,ASSQPPPRGGNTIY
TRBJ1-6,TRBV7-9,ASSSTGLNSPLH
TRBJ1-1,TRBV5-4,ASSSDRLTEAF
TRBJ2-1,TRBV6-5,ASSRTSGYNEQF
TRBJ2-3,TRBV19,ASSIDEGGQGDTQY
TRBJ2-5,TRBV3-1/TRBV3-2,ASSRNPGETQY
TRBJ2-7,TRBV21-1,ASSPGLAEQY
TRBJ1-3,TRBV30,AWTGVSGNTIY
TRBJ2-1,TRBV6-2/TRBV6-3,ASSYVGRGSSYNEQF
TRBJ1-1,TRBV29-1,SVHQDRDTEAF
TRBJ1-2,TRBV19,ASSPGGADYGYT
TRBJ1-2,TRBV19,ASSPQAADRNYGYT
TRBJ1-1,TRBV28,ASRPQGGGNTEAF
TRBJ2-7,TRBV28,ASSQGQSFEYEQY
TRBJ2-1,TRBV15,ATSRAGTGGNEQF
TRBJ1-3,TRBV6-6,ASSLRGGHSGNTIY
TRBJ1-2,TRBV28,ASSATGTEGYT
TRBJ1-1,TRBV7-8,ASSLGGQGREAF
TRBJ1-4,TRBV4-1,ASSPTGRATNEKLF
TRBJ2-7,TRBV6-2/TRBV6-3,ASSSWHEQY
TRBJ1-1,TRBV18,ASSPPGGGTEAF
TRBJ2-7,TRBV5-1,ASSWAPDIPKSRYEQY
TRBJ1-3,TRBV10-3,AISESTAGNTIY
TRBJ1-1,TRBV2,ASTRTGKDTEAF
TRBJ2-1,TRBV6-1,ASSERGYSYNEQF